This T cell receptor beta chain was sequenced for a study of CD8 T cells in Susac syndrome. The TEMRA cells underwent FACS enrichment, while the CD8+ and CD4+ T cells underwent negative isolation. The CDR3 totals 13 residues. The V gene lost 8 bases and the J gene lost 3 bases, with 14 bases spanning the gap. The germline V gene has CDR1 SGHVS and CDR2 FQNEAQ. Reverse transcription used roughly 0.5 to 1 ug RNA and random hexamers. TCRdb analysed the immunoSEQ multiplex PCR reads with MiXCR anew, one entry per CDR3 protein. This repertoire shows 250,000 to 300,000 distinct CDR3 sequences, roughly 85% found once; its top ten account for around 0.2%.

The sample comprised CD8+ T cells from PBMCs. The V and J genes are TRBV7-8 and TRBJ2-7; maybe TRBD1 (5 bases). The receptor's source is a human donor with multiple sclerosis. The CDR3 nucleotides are TGTGCCAGCCGCCCTAGGGGCCTCTACGAGCAGTACTTC. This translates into CASRPRGLYEQYF. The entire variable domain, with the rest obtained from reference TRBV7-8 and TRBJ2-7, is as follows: GAGVSQSPRYKVAKRGQDVALRCDPISGHVSLFWYQQALGQGPEFLTYFQNEAQLDKSGLPSDRFFAERPEGSVSTLKIQRTQQEDSAVYLCASRPRGLYEQYFGPGTRLTVT.